The 32 T cell receptor beta chains below were found in one sample sequenced in a study of cytomegalovirus exposure and HLA in healthy donors. Researchers ran the PCR with 60 Vbeta and 13 Jbeta primers. TCRdb's copy holds only in-frame clones and misses some; the assay was immunoSEQ multiplex PCR. The repertoire has approximately 140,000 clones, around 78% of them found once; the top ten carry around 1.8%. The sequenced sample was PBMCs. These receptors all come from a woman between 50 and 59 years old in good health and CMV-seronegative.

The chain links TRBV6-1 to TRBJ1-2; D gene uncertain. The CDR3 length is 14 residues. Germline CDR1 is MNHNS and CDR2 is SASEGT. Between the trimmed V and J ends, which lost 0 bases and 4 bases, there was a span of 9 bases. CDR3 sequence: CASSEAGEGYGYTF. In DNA form, the CDR3 reads TGTGCCAGCAGTGAAGCTGGAGAGGGCTATGGCTACACCTTC.

This clone came up once. This chain connects TRBV29-1 to TRBJ2-3; 8 bases align to TRBD1. CDR1 SQVTM and CDR2 ANQGSEA come from the germline V gene. The CDR3 has 14 residues. The ends lost 6 bases at V and 4 bases at J; junction bases unmatched: 9. CDR3: CSVTPDRGADTQYF. CDR3 DNA sequence: TGCAGCGTAACCCCCGACAGGGGCGCAGATACGCAGTATTTT.

V is TRBV9 and J is TRBJ2-2, with 9 nucleotides matching TRBD2. The CDR3 totals 15 residues. Trimming removed 5 bases from V and 6 bases from J; junction bases left unmatched: 8. CDR1 is SGDLS and CDR2 is YYNGEE in the germline V gene. CDR3 amino acids: CASSGSGLAAGELFF. The CDR3 DNA is TGTGCCAGCAGTGGCTCGGGACTAGCAGCCGGGGAGCTGTTTTTT.

This clone occurred once. The chain joins TRBV5-4 to TRBJ2-2; 9 bases are a match to TRBD2. CDR3 length: 15 residues. From germline, CDR1 is SGHNT and CDR2 YYREEE (reference sequence). The ends lost 4 bases at V and 2 bases at J; junction bases unmatched: 3. The CDR3 region is CASSPSGTNTGELFF. The CDR3 DNA reads as TGTGCCAGCAGCCCTAGCGGGACAAACACCGGGGAGCTGTTTTTT.

For the CDR3, the DNA is TGTGCCAGCTCTTCCACAACAGGGATCCAGCAGTACTTC. This translates into CASSSTTGIQQYF. J is TRBJ2-7 and V is TRBV27; the D gene is possibly TRBD1 (6 bases). This CDR3 has 13 residues. From germline, CDR1 is MNHEY and CDR2 SMNVEV (reference sequence). V lost 8 bases and J lost 8, with 19 bases in between.

The rearrangement joins TRBV4-2 to TRBJ2-7; 8 bases map to TRBD1. The CDR3 extends over 16 amino acids. J was trimmed by 3 bases and V by 2 bases; bases with no gene match: 9. CDR1 is LGHNA and CDR2 is YNFKEQ in the germline V gene. This CDR3 reads CASSQPGQGRHYEQYF. Here the CDR3 DNA reads TGTGCCAGCAGCCAACCCGGACAGGGAAGACACTACGAGCAGTACTTC.

About this clone: One junction end does not reproduce the germline sequence, and a read error may be involved. The CDR3 loop reads CAISSGDRGLVF. In nucleotides, the CDR3 is TGTGCCATCAGTTCCGGGGACAGGGGGTTAGTTTTC. V is TRBV10-3 and J is TRBJ2-6; 11 bases map to TRBD1. Germline V gene data show CDR1 as ENHRY and CDR2 as SYGVKD. The CDR3 is 12 amino acids.

This clone came up once. This chain connects TRBV7-3 to TRBJ2-7; 8 bases are a match to TRBD2. Germline V lookup: CDR1 SGHTA, CDR2 FQGTGA. V lost 2 bases and J lost 6; bases outside the gene matches: 3. The CDR3 loop spans 13 amino acids. The CDR3 DNA is TGTGCCAGCAGCTTAGTCCGGGGGGGCGAGCAGTACTTC. Its protein product is CASSLVRGGEQYF.

J is TRBJ2-1 and V is TRBV4-3; 12 nucleotides agree with TRBD2. The ends lost 0 bases at V and 6 bases at J; junction bases unmatched: 9. CDR1 and CDR2 (germline): LGHNA, YSLEER. The CDR3 covers 18 residues. CDR3 in DNA: TGCGCCAGCAGCCAAGACGGCCCCGGGACTAGCGGGTCCAATGAGCAGTTCTTC. This encodes CASSQDGPGTSGSNEQFF.

The chain recombines TRBV4-1 with TRBJ2-3; 8 bases line up with TRBD2. Trimming took 1 base from V and 3 from J; bases not matched to a gene: 3. This CDR3 contains 15 residues. Germline V CDR1 and CDR2: MGHRA, YSYEKL. This CDR3 reads CASSQAAGVTDTQYF. The CDR3, as DNA: TGCGCCAGCAGCCAAGCAGCGGGAGTAACAGATACGCAGTATTTT.

The V call is TRBV28, the J call TRBJ2-5, with D unclear. V dropped 5 bases and J dropped 5 bases, with 9 bases sitting between them. CDR1 and CDR2 (germline): MDHEN, SYDVKM. The CDR3 spans 12 residues. In nucleotides, the CDR3 is TGTGCCAGCAGTCGCGATCGGGAGACCCAGTACTTC. Protein: CASSRDRETQYF.

The chain uses TRBV4-3 and TRBJ1-3; the match to TRBD1 covers 8 bases. Per germline, CDR1 LGHNA and CDR2 YSLEER. With V trimmed by 4 bases and J by 2 bases, 10 bases remained unmatched. The CDR3 has 17 amino acids. CDR3 in DNA: TGCGCCAGCAGCCGGGGAGGACAGGGAGGCGCTGGAAACACCATATATTTT. Amino acid sequence: CASSRGGQGGAGNTIYF.

The rearrangement uses TRBV30 and TRBJ1-2; TRBD1 aligns across 7 bases. The CDR3 has 15 residues. The germline V gene encodes CDR1 GTSNPN and CDR2 SVGIG (reference sequence). V dropped 5 bases and J dropped 5; count of bases not matched to a gene: 14. This chain's CDR3 is CAWGEVQGVGYGYTF. The CDR3 DNA reads TGTGCCTGGGGGGAGGTTCAGGGGGTAGGATATGGCTACACCTTC.

J is TRBJ1-5 and V is TRBV28; a weak D match, TRBD1 (5 bases). Deletions cut 7 bases from V and 5 bases from J, with 21 bases between. The CDR3 is 16 residues long. Germline V lookup: CDR1 MDHEN, CDR2 SYDVKM. The CDR3 region is CASITQGGAGHQPQHF. The DNA for the CDR3 is TGTGCCAGCATTACTCAGGGCGGAGCGGGGCATCAGCCCCAGCATTTT.

The gene calls are TRBV19 and TRBJ2-5; 12 bases match TRBD2. CDR1 is LNHDA and CDR2 is SQIVND in the germline V gene (reference sequence). This CDR3 comprises 16 residues. The J segment lost 1 base and the V segment lost 7 bases, leaving 7 bases of the junction unmatched. The CDR3, as DNA: TGTGCCAGTAAAGAGACTAGCGGGAGATCCCAAGAGACCCAGTACTTC. This encodes CASKETSGRSQETQYF. The full variable domain, its missing parts supplied by reference TRBV19 and TRBJ2-5, is DGGITQSPKYLFRKEGQNVTLSCEQNLNHDAMYWYRQDPGQGLRLIYYSQIVNDFQKGDIAEGYSVSREKKESFPLTVTSAQKNPTAFYLCASKETSGRSQETQYFGPGTRLLVL.

This chain connects TRBV7-8 to TRBJ1-3, with D uncertain. There are 15 residues in the CDR3. Germline V gives CDR1 SGHVS, CDR2 FQNEAQ. V dropped 0 bases and J dropped 4 bases, with 10 bases sitting between them. CDR3 region: CASSLAVGFGNTIYF. In DNA form, the CDR3 reads TGTGCCAGCAGCTTAGCTGTGGGCTTCGGAAACACCATATATTTT.

The chain joins TRBV19 to TRBJ1-5; no clear D. Trimming took 7 bases from V and 5 from J, leaving 9 bases between them. The CDR3 has 12 residues. The germline V gene has CDR1 LNHDA and CDR2 SQIVND (reference sequence). As DNA, the CDR3 is TGTGCCAGTACTATCCTCGATCAGCCCCAGCATTTT. Translated: CASTILDQPQHF. Together with reference TRBV19 and TRBJ1-5, the CDR3 gives the full variable domain: DGGITQSPKYLFRKEGQNVTLSCEQNLNHDAMYWYRQDPGQGLRLIYYSQIVNDFQKGDIAEGYSVSREKKESFPLTVTSAQKNPTAFYLCASTILDQPQHFGDGTRLSIL.

V is TRBV6-5 and J is TRBJ1-1; a possible D gene is TRBD1 (5 bases). Germline CDR1 MNHEY, CDR2 SVGAGI. Trimming stripped 6 bases from V and 3 bases from J, with 14 bases between. The CDR3 runs to 14 residues. The CDR3 DNA follows: TGTGCCAGCAGCCGGGGGACGGAAGACACTGAAGCTTTCTTT. Amino acid sequence: CASSRGTEDTEAFF.

V gene TRBV4-3 combines with J gene TRBJ1-2, with D possibly matching TRBD1 (5 bases). Germline lookup yields CDR1 LGHNA and CDR2 YSLEER. This CDR3 is 14 amino acids long. V lost 0 bases to trimming and J lost 2 bases, with 7 bases between them. The CDR3 DNA reads TGCGCCAGCAGCCAAGACAGACAGAACTATGGCTACACCTTC. Residues: CASSQDRQNYGYTF.

The chain carries TRBV18 and TRBJ2-3; D possibly corresponds to TRBD1 (5 bases). Trimming stripped 3 bases from V and 2 bases from J, with 12 bases between. From germline, CDR1 is KGHSH and CDR2 LQKENI. This CDR3 comprises 15 residues. The CDR3: CASSPRQGSTDTQYF. The CDR3 DNA reads as TGTGCCAGCTCACCCCGGCAGGGCTCCACAGATACGCAGTATTTT.

This chain connects TRBV29-1 to TRBJ2-7; TRBD2 matches at 8 bases. Germline loops: CDR1 SQVTM, CDR2 ANQGSEA. CDR3 length: 15 residues. Trimming took 0 bases from V and 2 from J; bases not matched to a gene: 6. CDR3 sequence (DNA): TGCAGCGTTGAAGAGGGTTCGGGAGGGCCCTACGAGCAGTACTTC. Translating gives CSVEEGSGGPYEQYF.

This chain uses TRBV18 with TRBJ2-4; 7 nucleotides agree with TRBD1. The germline V gene encodes CDR1 KGHSH and CDR2 LQKENI. Trimming at V came to 5 bases and at J to 8 bases, leaving 6 bases not matched to a gene. CDR3 size: 13 residues. The CDR3 spells CASSRQGRDIQYF. In DNA, the CDR3 is TGTGCCAGCTCAAGACAGGGTCGGGACATTCAGTACTTC.

By sample share, this clone is medium-sized (0.01 to 0.1%). V gene TRBV6-1 combines with J gene TRBJ2-3, with TRBD2 matching 7 bases. CDR1 is MNHNS and CDR2 is SASEGT in the germline V gene. With 8 bases clipped from V and 0 bases from J, the junction kept 8 bases outside the gene matches. The length of the CDR3 is 15 residues. The CDR3 loop is CASSEVAGSTDTQYF. CDR3 coding DNA: TGTGCCAGCTCCGAAGTAGCGGGTAGCACAGATACGCAGTATTTT.

The CDR3 coding sequence is TGTGCCAGCAGCTTGCTCAATCAGCCCCAGCATTTT. Protein sequence: CASSLLNQPQHF. This chain joins TRBV5-6 and TRBJ1-5; D is unresolved. Germline V gives CDR1 SGHDT, CDR2 YYEEEE. The CDR3 extends over 12 amino acids. The V gene lost 1 base and the J gene lost 3 bases, with 2 bases spanning the gap. Full variable domain (outside the CDR3, taken from reference TRBV5-6 and TRBJ1-5): DAGVTQSPTHLIKTRGQQVTLRCSPKSGHDTVSWYQQALGQGPQFIFQYYEEEERQRGNFPDRFSGHQFPNYSSELNVNALLLGDSALYLCASSLLNQPQHFGDGTRLSIL.

The table lists this clone with a few counts. V gene TRBV7-2 combines with J gene TRBJ1-5; weak D call: TRBD1 (6 bases). The V gene lost 3 bases and the J gene lost 5 bases, with 14 bases spanning the gap. CDR3 size: 15 residues. Germline-derived CDR1 and CDR2 are SGHTA and FQGNSA. CDR3 in amino acids: CASSFRTAGYQPQHF. CDR3 nucleotides: TGTGCCAGCAGCTTCCGGACAGCCGGCTATCAGCCCCAGCATTTT.

This chain links TRBV4-3 with TRBJ2-1, with a tentative D call TRBD1 (5 bases). Trimming removed 5 bases at V and 0 bases at J, with 23 bases between. The CDR3 consists of 19 residues. Germline CDR1 is LGHNA and CDR2 is YSLEER. This CDR3 is CASSSQPPGPQSSYNEQFF. DNA of the CDR3: TGCGCCAGCAGCTCACAACCCCCAGGGCCCCAAAGCTCCTACAATGAGCAGTTCTTC.

The genes are TRBV29-1 and TRBJ1-3; maybe TRBD1 (5 bases). CDR1 and CDR2 (germline): SQVTM, ANQGSEA. This CDR3 comprises 13 residues. The V and J ends lost 7 bases and 4 bases respectively, with 14 bases between them. CDR3 nucleotides: TGCAGCGGTGCCAGGGTTGACGGAAACACCATATATTTT. Residues: CSGARVDGNTIYF.

The V gene is TRBV5-1, the J gene TRBJ2-3, with D possibly matching TRBD2 (5 bases). Germline CDR1 reads SGHRS; CDR2 reads YFSETQ. V was pared by 0 bases and J by 6 bases, with 14 bases between. The CDR3 totals 15 residues. CDR3 sequence: CASSLAPLEGDTQYF. CDR3 nucleotides: TGCGCCAGCAGCTTGGCCCCACTAGAGGGTGATACGCAGTATTTT.

In this sample, this clone turned up a few times. The chain combines TRBV5-4 with TRBJ2-7; 10 bases are a match to TRBD2. The germline gives CDR1 SGHNT, CDR2 YYREEE (reference sequence). J was trimmed by 4 bases and V by 0 bases; bases with no gene match: 7. The length of the CDR3 is 16 residues. CDR3: CASSLALAGAPYEQYF. CDR3 nucleotides: TGTGCCAGCAGCTTGGCGCTAGCGGGAGCTCCGTACGAGCAGTACTTC. The full variable domain, in which reference TRBV5-4 and TRBJ2-7 provide the parts outside the CDR3, is ETGVTQSPTHLIKTRGQQVTLRCSSQSGHNTVSWYQQALGQGPQFIFQYYREEENGRGNFPPRFSGLQFPNYSSELNVNALELDDSALYLCASSLALAGAPYEQYFGPGTRLTVT.

The chain is built from TRBV5-1 and TRBJ1-2; 8 bases match TRBD1. The V segment lost 3 bases and the J segment 5 bases; nucleotides outside the gene matches: 6. This CDR3 contains 14 residues. Germline V CDR1 and CDR2: SGHRS, YFSETQ. The CDR3 reads CASSSGQEEYGYTF. In DNA form, the CDR3 reads TGCGCCAGCAGCTCGGGACAGGAGGAATATGGCTACACCTTC. The complete variable domain, with remaining parts taken from reference TRBV5-1 and TRBJ1-2, reads KAGVTQTPRYLIKTRGQQVTLSCSPISGHRSVSWYQQTPGQGLQFLFEYFSETQRNKGNFPGRFSGRQFSNSRSEMNVSTLELGDSALYLCASSSGQEEYGYTFGSGTRLTVV.

The chain uses TRBV2 and TRBJ2-1, with a possible D match to TRBD1 (5 bases). CDR3 length: 13 amino acids. Trimming took off 1 base at V and 6 bases at J, with 7 bases between the two ends. Per the germline V gene, CDR1 is SNHLY and CDR2 is FYNNEI. The chain's CDR3 is CASSEGGANEQFF. The CDR3 DNA sequence: TGTGCCAGCAGTGAAGGTGGGGCCAATGAGCAGTTCTTC.

The chain is built from TRBV30 and TRBJ1-6, with D tentatively TRBD1 (6 bases). The CDR3 has 14 amino acids. Germline V gene lookup returns CDR1 GTSNPN and CDR2 SVGIG (reference sequence). Trimming pared 2 bases from V and 6 bases from J, leaving 11 bases between. The CDR3 protein is CAWSSGGRNSPLHF. CDR3 nucleotide sequence: TGTGCCTGGAGTAGTGGGGGCCGTAATTCACCCCTCCACTTT.